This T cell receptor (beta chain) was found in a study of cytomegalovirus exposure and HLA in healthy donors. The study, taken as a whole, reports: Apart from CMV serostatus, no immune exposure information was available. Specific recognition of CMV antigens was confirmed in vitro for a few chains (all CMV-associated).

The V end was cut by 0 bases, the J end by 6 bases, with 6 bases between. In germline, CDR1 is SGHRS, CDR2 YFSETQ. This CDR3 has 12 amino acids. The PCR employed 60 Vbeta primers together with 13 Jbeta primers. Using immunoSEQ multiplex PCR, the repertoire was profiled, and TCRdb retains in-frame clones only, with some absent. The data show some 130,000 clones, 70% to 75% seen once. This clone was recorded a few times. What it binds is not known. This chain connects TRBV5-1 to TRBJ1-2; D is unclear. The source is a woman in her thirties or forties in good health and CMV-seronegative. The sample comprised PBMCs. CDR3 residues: CASSLDADGYTF. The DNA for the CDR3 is TGCGCCAGCAGCTTGGATGCGGATGGCTACACCTTC.